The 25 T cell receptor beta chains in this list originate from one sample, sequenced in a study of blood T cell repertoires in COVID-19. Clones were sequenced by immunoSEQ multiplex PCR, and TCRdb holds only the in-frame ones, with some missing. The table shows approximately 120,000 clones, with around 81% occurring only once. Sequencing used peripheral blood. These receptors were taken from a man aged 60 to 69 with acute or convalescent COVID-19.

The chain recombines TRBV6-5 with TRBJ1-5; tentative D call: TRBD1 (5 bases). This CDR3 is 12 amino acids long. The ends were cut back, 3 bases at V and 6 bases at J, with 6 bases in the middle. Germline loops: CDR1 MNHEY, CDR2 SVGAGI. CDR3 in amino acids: CASSYGAQPQHF. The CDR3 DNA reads TGTGCCAGCAGTTATGGGGCTCAGCCCCAGCATTTT.

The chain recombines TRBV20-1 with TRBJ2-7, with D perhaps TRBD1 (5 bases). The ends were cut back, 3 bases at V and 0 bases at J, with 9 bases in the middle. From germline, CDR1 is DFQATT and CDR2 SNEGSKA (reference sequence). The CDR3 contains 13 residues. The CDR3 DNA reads TGCAGTGCTAGTGACAGTTACTCCTACGAGCAGTACTTC. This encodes CSASDSYSYEQYF.

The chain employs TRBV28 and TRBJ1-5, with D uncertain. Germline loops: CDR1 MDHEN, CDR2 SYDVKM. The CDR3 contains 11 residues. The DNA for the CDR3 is TGTGCATCCGGGGTAGATCAGCCCCAGCATTTT. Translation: CASGVDQPQHF.

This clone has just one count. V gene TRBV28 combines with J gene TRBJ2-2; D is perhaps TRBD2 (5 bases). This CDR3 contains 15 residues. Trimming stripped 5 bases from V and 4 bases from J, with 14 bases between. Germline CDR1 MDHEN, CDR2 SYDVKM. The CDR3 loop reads CASSPSEGATGELFF. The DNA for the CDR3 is TGTGCCAGCAGTCCTTCAGAGGGAGCCACCGGGGAGCTGTTTTTT.

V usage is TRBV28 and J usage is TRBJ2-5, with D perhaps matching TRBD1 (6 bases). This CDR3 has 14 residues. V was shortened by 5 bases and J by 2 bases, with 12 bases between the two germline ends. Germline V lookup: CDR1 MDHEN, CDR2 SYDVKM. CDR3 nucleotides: TGTGCCAGCAGTCTCGGGACAATGCAAGAGACCCAGTACTTC. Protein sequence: CASSLGTMQETQYF.

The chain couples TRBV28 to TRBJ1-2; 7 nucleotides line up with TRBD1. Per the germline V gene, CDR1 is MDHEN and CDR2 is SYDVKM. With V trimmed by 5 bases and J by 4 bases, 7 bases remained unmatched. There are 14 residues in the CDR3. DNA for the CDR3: TGTGCCAGCAGTGTCCGGGACAGTGCCTATGGCTACACCTTC. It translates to CASSVRDSAYGYTF.

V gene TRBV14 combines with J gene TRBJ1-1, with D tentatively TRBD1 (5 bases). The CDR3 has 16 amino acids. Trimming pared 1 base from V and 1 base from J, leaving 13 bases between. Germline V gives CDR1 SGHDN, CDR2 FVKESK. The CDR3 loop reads CASSQGQTLGNTEAFF. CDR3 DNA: TGTGCCAGCAGCCAAGGACAGACACTTGGGAACACTGAAGCTTTCTTT.

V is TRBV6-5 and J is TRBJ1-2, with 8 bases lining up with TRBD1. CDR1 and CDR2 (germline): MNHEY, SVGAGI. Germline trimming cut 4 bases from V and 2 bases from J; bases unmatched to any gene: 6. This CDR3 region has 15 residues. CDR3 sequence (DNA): TGTGCCAGCAGTTTGACAGGGGTGCCCAACTATGGCTACACCTTC. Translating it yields CASSLTGVPNYGYTF.

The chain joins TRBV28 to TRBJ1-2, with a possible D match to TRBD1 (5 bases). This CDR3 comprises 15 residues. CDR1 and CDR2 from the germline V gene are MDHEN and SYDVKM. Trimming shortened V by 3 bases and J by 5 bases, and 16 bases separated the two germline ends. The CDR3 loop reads CASSFPYPQEYGYTF. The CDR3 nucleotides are TGTGCCAGCAGTTTCCCCTACCCACAGGAGTATGGCTACACCTTC.

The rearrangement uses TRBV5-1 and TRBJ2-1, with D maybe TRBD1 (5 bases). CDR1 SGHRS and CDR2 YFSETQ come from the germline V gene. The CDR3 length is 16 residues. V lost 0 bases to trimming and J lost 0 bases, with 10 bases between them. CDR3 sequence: CASSLEAGNSYNEQFF. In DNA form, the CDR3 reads TGCGCCAGCAGCTTGGAAGCAGGGAACTCCTACAATGAGCAGTTCTTC.

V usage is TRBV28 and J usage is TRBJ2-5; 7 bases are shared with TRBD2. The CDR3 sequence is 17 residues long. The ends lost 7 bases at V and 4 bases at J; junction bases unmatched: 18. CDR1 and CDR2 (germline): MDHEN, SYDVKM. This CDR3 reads CASIPPPGGRIGETQYF. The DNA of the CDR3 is TGTGCCAGCATACCCCCCCCCGGCGGGAGAATTGGAGAGACCCAGTACTTC.

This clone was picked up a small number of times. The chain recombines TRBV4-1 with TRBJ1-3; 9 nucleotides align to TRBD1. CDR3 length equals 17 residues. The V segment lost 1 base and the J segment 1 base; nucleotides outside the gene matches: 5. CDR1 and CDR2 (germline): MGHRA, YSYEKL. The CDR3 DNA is TGCGCCAGCAGCCAAGTGGAGGACAGGGGATCTGGAAACACCATATATTTT. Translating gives CASSQVEDRGSGNTIYF.

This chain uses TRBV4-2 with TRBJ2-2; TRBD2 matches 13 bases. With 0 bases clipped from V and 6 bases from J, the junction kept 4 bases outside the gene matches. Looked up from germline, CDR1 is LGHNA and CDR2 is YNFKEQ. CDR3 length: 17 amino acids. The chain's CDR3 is CASSQETGTSGAGELFF. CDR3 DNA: TGTGCCAGCAGCCAAGAAACCGGGACTAGCGGGGCCGGGGAGCTGTTTTTT.

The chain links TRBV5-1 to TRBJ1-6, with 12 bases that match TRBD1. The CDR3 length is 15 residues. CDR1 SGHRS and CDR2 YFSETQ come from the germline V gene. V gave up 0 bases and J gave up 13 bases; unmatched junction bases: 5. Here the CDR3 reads CASSLDGTGGTPLHF. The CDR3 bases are TGCGCCAGCAGCTTGGACGGGACAGGGGGCACCCCCCTCCACTTT.

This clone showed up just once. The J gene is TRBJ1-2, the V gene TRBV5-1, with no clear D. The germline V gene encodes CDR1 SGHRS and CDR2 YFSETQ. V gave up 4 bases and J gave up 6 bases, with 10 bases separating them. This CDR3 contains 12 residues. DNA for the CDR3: TGCGCCAGCAGCGGGAGTCTTCATGGCTACACCTTC. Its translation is CASSGSLHGYTF.

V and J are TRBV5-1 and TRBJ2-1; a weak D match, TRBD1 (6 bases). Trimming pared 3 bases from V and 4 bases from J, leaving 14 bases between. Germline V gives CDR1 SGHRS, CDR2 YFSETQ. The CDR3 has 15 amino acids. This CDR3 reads CASSSRTASYNEQFF. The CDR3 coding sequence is TGCGCCAGCAGCTCGCGGACAGCCTCTTACAATGAGCAGTTCTTC.

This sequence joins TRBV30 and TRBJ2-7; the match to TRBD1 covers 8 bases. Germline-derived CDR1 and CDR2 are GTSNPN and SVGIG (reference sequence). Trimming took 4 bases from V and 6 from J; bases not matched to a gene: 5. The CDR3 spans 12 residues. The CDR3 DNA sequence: TGTGCCTGGAAGTCAGGGGGCGGCGAGCAGTACTTC. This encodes CAWKSGGGEQYF. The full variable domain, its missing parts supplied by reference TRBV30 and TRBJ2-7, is SQTIHQWPATLVQPVGSPLSLECTVEGTSNPNLYWYRQAAGRGLQLLFYSVGIGQISSEVPQNLSASRPQDRQFILSSKKLLLSDSGFYLCAWKSGGGEQYFGPGTRLTVT.

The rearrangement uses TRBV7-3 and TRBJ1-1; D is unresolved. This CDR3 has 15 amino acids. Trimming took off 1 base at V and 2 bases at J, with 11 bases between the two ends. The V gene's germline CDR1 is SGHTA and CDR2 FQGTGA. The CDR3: CASSLRGLVNTEAFF. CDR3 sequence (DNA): TGTGCCAGCAGCTTAAGAGGACTGGTTAACACTGAAGCTTTCTTT.

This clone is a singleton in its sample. The CDR3 protein is CASSHQGSGNTIYF. The CDR3 DNA reads as TGTGCCAGCAGCCATCAGGGTTCTGGAAACACCATATATTTT. The chain recombines TRBV3-1 (or the pseudogene TRBV3-2) with TRBJ1-3; D possibly corresponds to TRBD1 (5 bases). The CDR3 extends over 14 amino acids. The germline V and J ends were trimmed by 3 bases and 1 base, with 7 bases remaining between them. Germline V lookup: CDR1 LGHDT, CDR2 YNNKEL (reference sequence).

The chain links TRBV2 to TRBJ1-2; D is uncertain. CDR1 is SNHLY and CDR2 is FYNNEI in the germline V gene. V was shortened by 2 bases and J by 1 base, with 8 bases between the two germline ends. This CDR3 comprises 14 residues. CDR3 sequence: CASSESQINYGYTF. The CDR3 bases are TGTGCCAGCAGTGAAAGTCAGATTAACTATGGCTACACCTTC.

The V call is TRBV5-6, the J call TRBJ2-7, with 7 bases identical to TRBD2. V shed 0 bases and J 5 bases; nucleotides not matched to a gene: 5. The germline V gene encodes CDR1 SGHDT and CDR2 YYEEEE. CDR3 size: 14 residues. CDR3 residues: CASSLGGGPDEQYF. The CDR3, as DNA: TGTGCCAGCAGCTTGGGGGGAGGGCCCGACGAGCAGTACTTC.

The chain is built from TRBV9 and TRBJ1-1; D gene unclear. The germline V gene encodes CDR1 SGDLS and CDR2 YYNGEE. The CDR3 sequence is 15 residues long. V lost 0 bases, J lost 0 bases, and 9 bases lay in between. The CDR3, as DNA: TGTGCCAGCAGCGTAGGCCCAGATCTGAACACTGAAGCTTTCTTT. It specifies CASSVGPDLNTEAFF.

The CDR3 protein is CASAEGGSNTGELFF. The CDR3 DNA is TGTGCCAGCGCTGAGGGAGGTTCAAACACCGGGGAGCTGTTTTTT. The V gene is TRBV18, the J gene TRBJ2-2, with TRBD2 as a possible D gene (6 bases). V was shortened by 8 bases and J by 2 bases, with 15 bases between the two germline ends. Germline loops: CDR1 KGHSH, CDR2 LQKENI. This CDR3 has 15 residues.

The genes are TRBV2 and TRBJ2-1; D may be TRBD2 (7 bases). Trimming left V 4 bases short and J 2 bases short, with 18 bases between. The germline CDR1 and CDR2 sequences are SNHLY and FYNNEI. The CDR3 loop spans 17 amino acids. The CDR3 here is CASSGGASGGPYNEQFF. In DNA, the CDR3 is TGTGCCAGCAGTGGGGGGGCTAGCGGAGGACCCTACAATGAGCAGTTCTTC. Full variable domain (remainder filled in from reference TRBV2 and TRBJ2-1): EPEVTQTPSHQVTQMGQEVILRCVPISNHLYFYWYRQILGQKVEFLVSFYNNEISEKSEIFDDQFSVERPDGSNFTLKIRSTKLEDSAMYFCASSGGASGGPYNEQFFGPGTRLTVL.

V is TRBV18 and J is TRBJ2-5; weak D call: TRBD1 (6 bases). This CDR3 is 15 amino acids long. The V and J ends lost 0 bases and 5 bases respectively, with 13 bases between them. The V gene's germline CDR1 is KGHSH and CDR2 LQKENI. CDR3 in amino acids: CASSPPGAGAETQYF. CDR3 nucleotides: TGTGCCAGCTCACCACCGGGGGCAGGGGCGGAGACCCAGTACTTC.